These T cell receptor beta chains were read from a single sample in a study of cytomegalovirus exposure and HLA in healthy donors. Data came from immunoSEQ multiplex PCR; TCRdb stores just in-frame clones and leaves some out. The sample lists approximately 100,000 clones; roughly 73% were seen once. The specimen sequenced was PBMCs. These receptors were collected from a man aged 40-49 years in good health and CMV-seronegative. CDR3s include the opening cysteine and the closing phenylalanine or tryptophan. A D gene is named only where the DNA matches it firmly. The size field is filled for only some rows; it gives once, few, many or a size class.

j_gene: TRBJ1-1
abundance: -
len: 15
v_gene: TRBV19
d_gene: -
CDR3aa: CASSILSVRLNEAFF
CDR3nt: TGTGCCAGTAGTATCCTTTCAGTCAGATTGAATGAAGCTTTCTTT

j_gene: TRBJ2-7
abundance: -
len: 13
v_gene: TRBV6-1
d_gene: TRBD1
CDR3aa: CASRATGEDEQYF
CDR3nt: TGTGCCAGCAGAGCGACAGGGGAGGACGAGCAGTACTTC

j_gene: TRBJ1-5
abundance: few
len: 16
v_gene: TRBV2
d_gene: TRBD1
CDR3aa: CASSESGTGVFQPQHF
CDR3nt: TGTGCCAGCAGTGAATCTGGGACAGGGGTTTTTCAGCCCCAGCATTTT

j_gene: TRBJ1-2
abundance: -
len: 14
v_gene: TRBV5-1
d_gene: -
CDR3aa: CASSLVSADYGYTF
CDR3nt: TGCGCCAGCAGCTTGGTTTCGGCGGACTATGGCTACACCTTC

j_gene: TRBJ1-1
abundance: -
len: 12
v_gene: TRBV19
d_gene: TRBD1
CDR3aa: CASSGTGLRAFF
CDR3nt: TGTGCCAGTAGCGGGACAGGTTTGCGGGCTTTCTTT

j_gene: TRBJ1-1
abundance: -
len: 15
v_gene: TRBV5-5
d_gene: -
CDR3aa: CASSLVVVSNTEAFF
CDR3nt: TGTGCCAGCAGCTTGGTGGTAGTATCGAACACTGAAGCTTTCTTT

j_gene: TRBJ1-1
abundance: -
len: 13
v_gene: TRBV5-4
d_gene: -
CDR3aa: CASSYALRAEAFF
CDR3nt: TGTGCCAGCAGCTACGCTCTACGGGCTGAAGCTTTCTTT

j_gene: TRBJ1-2
abundance: -
len: 14
v_gene: TRBV6-4
d_gene: TRBD1
CDR3aa: CASSEQGAKNGYTF
CDR3nt: TGTGCCAGCAGTGAACAGGGGGCTAAGAATGGCTACACCTTC

j_gene: TRBJ1-1
abundance: few
len: 16
v_gene: TRBV4-2
d_gene: -
CDR3aa: CASSQDQEGLNTEAFF
CDR3nt: TGTGCCAGCAGCCAAGATCAGGAGGGTTTGAACACTGAAGCTTTCTTT

j_gene: TRBJ2-7
abundance: -
len: 15
v_gene: TRBV5-6
d_gene: TRBD2
CDR3aa: CASSPRGLAQSEQYF
CDR3nt: TGTGCCAGCAGCCCGCGGGGACTAGCTCAATCCGAGCAGTACTTC

j_gene: TRBJ1-4
abundance: -
len: 14
v_gene: TRBV5-1
d_gene: -
CDR3aa: CASSLSRGNEKLFF
CDR3nt: TGCGCCAGCAGCTTGAGCCGGGGGAATGAAAAACTGTTTTTT

j_gene: TRBJ2-5
abundance: -
len: 14
v_gene: TRBV4-2
d_gene: -
CDR3aa: CASSRSGLQETQYF
CDR3nt: TGTGCCAGCAGCCGATCGGGACTCCAAGAGACCCAGTACTTC

j_gene: TRBJ1-2
abundance: once
len: 15
v_gene: TRBV7-2
d_gene: -
CDR3aa: CASSLGRGEYYGYTF
CDR3nt: TGTGCCAGCAGCTTAGGCCGCGGAGAATACTATGGCTACACCTTC

j_gene: TRBJ2-1
abundance: -
len: 15
v_gene: TRBV6-5
d_gene: -
CDR3aa: CASSFQESSYNEQFF
CDR3nt: TGTGCCAGCAGTTTTCAGGAAAGCTCCTACAATGAGCAGTTCTTC

j_gene: TRBJ1-4
abundance: -
len: 17
v_gene: TRBV7-8
d_gene: -
CDR3aa: CASSLAIGGATNEKLFF
CDR3nt: TGTGCCAGCAGCTTAGCGATCGGTGGGGCTACTAATGAAAAACTGTTTTTT

j_gene: TRBJ1-3
abundance: -
len: 15
v_gene: TRBV6-5
d_gene: -
CDR3aa: CASRGPVSSGNTIYF
CDR3nt: TGTGCCAGCAGGGGCCCAGTGTCCTCTGGAAACACCATATATTTT

j_gene: TRBJ1-1
abundance: -
len: 13
v_gene: TRBV27
d_gene: -
CDR3aa: CASSLVLTGQAFF
CDR3nt: TGTGCCAGCAGTTTGGTATTGACAGGACAAGCTTTCTTT

j_gene: TRBJ2-5
abundance: -
len: 16
v_gene: TRBV11-2
d_gene: TRBD2
CDR3aa: CASSLGVRGGQETQYF
CDR3nt: TGTGCCAGCAGCTTAGGAGTGCGGGGGGGCCAAGAGACCCAGTACTTC

j_gene: TRBJ2-7
abundance: -
len: 15
v_gene: TRBV6-6
d_gene: TRBD2
CDR3aa: CASSPPSGGNYEQYF
CDR3nt: TGTGCCAGCAGTCCCCCCAGCGGGGGTAACTACGAGCAGTACTTC

j_gene: TRBJ2-2
abundance: -
len: 17
v_gene: TRBV4-2
d_gene: TRBD2
CDR3aa: CASSQALAGGLHGELFF
CDR3nt: TGTGCCAGCAGCCAAGCTCTAGCGGGGGGGCTTCACGGGGAGCTGTTTTTT

j_gene: TRBJ2-5
abundance: few
len: 16
v_gene: TRBV6-1
d_gene: TRBD1
CDR3aa: CASSEGDRLYQETQYF
CDR3nt: TGTGCCAGCAGTGAGGGGGACAGGTTGTACCAAGAGACCCAGTACTTC

j_gene: TRBJ2-1
abundance: -
len: 15
v_gene: TRBV7-3
d_gene: TRBD2
CDR3aa: CASSPTSGGLNEQFF
CDR3nt: TGTGCCAGCAGCCCCACTAGCGGGGGTCTAAATGAGCAGTTCTTC

j_gene: TRBJ2-3
abundance: few
len: 14
v_gene: TRBV5-4
d_gene: TRBD2
CDR3aa: CASSREVGTDTQYF
CDR3nt: TGTGCCAGCAGCCGGGAGGTGGGCACAGATACGCAGTATTTT

j_gene: TRBJ1-2
abundance: -
len: 13
v_gene: TRBV5-4
d_gene: TRBD1
CDR3aa: CASSLDRGYGYTF
CDR3nt: TGTGCCAGCAGTCTCGACAGGGGCTATGGCTACACCTTC

j_gene: TRBJ1-5
abundance: -
len: 15
v_gene: TRBV27
d_gene: TRBD1
CDR3aa: CASSAGTGGGQPQHF
CDR3nt: TGTGCCAGCAGTGCCGGGACAGGGGGCGGTCAGCCCCAGCATTTT

j_gene: TRBJ2-7
abundance: -
len: 14
v_gene: TRBV11-2
d_gene: -
CDR3aa: CASSLGVTPDEQYF
CDR3nt: TGTGCCAGCAGCTTAGGCGTGACTCCCGACGAGCAGTACTTC

j_gene: TRBJ1-2
abundance: -
len: 15
v_gene: TRBV5-1
d_gene: TRBD1
CDR3aa: CASSSSTGGATGYTF
CDR3nt: TGCGCCAGCAGCTCGTCTACAGGGGGCGCGACTGGCTACACCTTC

j_gene: TRBJ2-1
abundance: -
len: 15
v_gene: TRBV6-6
d_gene: TRBD2
CDR3aa: CASNLRREGFNEQFF
CDR3nt: TGTGCCAGCAACCTTAGACGGGAGGGGTTCAATGAGCAGTTCTTC

j_gene: TRBJ1-1
abundance: -
len: 15
v_gene: TRBV5-1
d_gene: -
CDR3aa: CASSLDGALNTEAFF
CDR3nt: TGCGCCAGCAGCTTGGATGGGGCCCTGAACACTGAAGCTTTCTTT

j_gene: TRBJ2-1
abundance: -
len: 16
v_gene: TRBV7-2
d_gene: -
CDR3aa: CASSPGLLAGYNEQFF
CDR3nt: TGTGCCAGCAGCCCTGGGCTTCTGGCAGGGTACAATGAGCAGTTCTTC

j_gene: TRBJ1-2
abundance: -
len: 15
v_gene: TRBV7-3
d_gene: -
CDR3aa: CASSLTPGLAEGYTF
CDR3nt: TGTGCCAGCAGCTTAACCCCGGGACTAGCGGAGGGCTACACCTTC

j_gene: TRBJ2-6
abundance: -
len: 14
v_gene: TRBV5-6
d_gene: -
CDR3aa: CASSPFPGANVLTF
CDR3nt: TGTGCCAGCAGCCCCTTCCCTGGGGCCAACGTCCTGACTTTC

j_gene: TRBJ2-7
abundance: -
len: 12
v_gene: TRBV5-1
d_gene: -
CDR3aa: CASQAVSYEQYF
CDR3nt: TGCGCCAGCCAAGCGGTGTCCTACGAGCAGTACTTC

j_gene: TRBJ1-5
abundance: few
len: 14
v_gene: TRBV7-9
d_gene: TRBD1
CDR3aa: CASSSTTGDQPQHF
CDR3nt: TGTGCCAGCAGCTCAACCACAGGGGATCAGCCCCAGCATTTT

j_gene: TRBJ1-4
abundance: once
len: 14
v_gene: TRBV18
d_gene: -
CDR3aa: CASSGGQTNEKLFF
CDR3nt: TGTGCCAGCTCAGGCGGACAGACTAATGAAAAACTGTTTTTT

j_gene: TRBJ1-6
abundance: few
len: 14
v_gene: TRBV6-5
d_gene: TRBD1
CDR3aa: CASSRQGKSSPLHF
CDR3nt: TGTGCCAGCAGCCGACAGGGAAAGAGTTCACCCCTCCACTTT

j_gene: TRBJ2-7
abundance: -
len: 14
v_gene: TRBV7-2
d_gene: TRBD2
CDR3aa: CASSYSGELYEQYF
CDR3nt: TGTGCCAGCAGCTATAGCGGGGAGCTCTACGAGCAGTACTTC

j_gene: TRBJ1-2
abundance: -
len: 15
v_gene: TRBV10-3
d_gene: TRBD1
CDR3aa: CAISDGKQGYGGYTF
CDR3nt: TGTGCCATCAGTGACGGGAAACAGGGGTACGGAGGCTACACCTTC

j_gene: TRBJ2-3
abundance: once
len: 18
v_gene: TRBV7-6
d_gene: TRBD2
CDR3aa: CASSQGLAGRTSTDTQYF
CDR3nt: TGTGCCAGCAGCCAAGGACTAGCGGGGCGAACTAGCACAGATACGCAGTATTTT

j_gene: TRBJ1-3
abundance: -
len: 14
v_gene: TRBV11-2
d_gene: -
CDR3aa: CASSPSRDRNTIYF
CDR3nt: TGTGCCAGCAGCCCCTCCCGGGACAGAAACACCATATATTTT

j_gene: TRBJ2-7
abundance: -
len: 15
v_gene: TRBV7-9
d_gene: TRBD1
CDR3aa: CASSLDGTGMYEQYF
CDR3nt: TGTGCCAGCAGCTTGGACGGGACAGGGATGTACGAGCAGTACTTC

j_gene: TRBJ2-3
abundance: -
len: 12
v_gene: TRBV15
d_gene: -
CDR3aa: CATSRATDTQYF
CDR3nt: TGTGCCACCAGCAGAGCTACAGATACGCAGTATTTT

j_gene: TRBJ2-2
abundance: -
len: 13
v_gene: TRBV7-7
d_gene: -
CDR3aa: CASSRQFTGELFF
CDR3nt: TGTGCCAGCAGCCGACAGTTCACCGGGGAGCTGTTTTTT

j_gene: TRBJ1-2
abundance: -
len: 10
v_gene: TRBV2
d_gene: -
CDR3aa: CASRGDRNTF
CDR3nt: TGTGCCAGCAGGGGTGACAGGAACACCTTC

j_gene: TRBJ2-7
abundance: -
len: 15
v_gene: TRBV5-1
d_gene: -
CDR3aa: CASSFRRHLRDEQYF
CDR3nt: TGCGCCAGCAGCTTCCGCCGTCATCTCCGCGACGAGCAGTACTTC

j_gene: TRBJ2-7
abundance: -
len: 12
v_gene: TRBV2
d_gene: -
CDR3aa: CASSEQYYEQYF
CDR3nt: TGTGCCAGCAGTGAACAGTATTACGAGCAGTACTTC

j_gene: TRBJ2-1
abundance: -
len: 13
v_gene: TRBV19
d_gene: -
CDR3aa: CASSKQAYNEQFF
CDR3nt: TGTGCCAGTAGTAAGCAGGCCTACAATGAGCAGTTCTTC

j_gene: TRBJ1-2
abundance: -
len: 15
v_gene: TRBV2
d_gene: TRBD1
CDR3aa: CASRRGTGGGNGYTF
CDR3nt: TGTGCCAGCAGGAGGGGGACAGGGGGCGGAAATGGCTACACCTTC

j_gene: TRBJ2-1
abundance: -
len: 16
v_gene: TRBV18
d_gene: TRBD2
CDR3aa: CASSQERAGDYNEQFF
CDR3nt: TGTGCCAGCTCACAAGAACGAGCGGGGGACTACAATGAGCAGTTCTTC